One sample yielded the 14 T cell receptor beta chains listed below, sequenced in a study of CD8+CD57+ T cells in acquired aplastic anemia. CDR3 and TCR beta VDJ profiling relied on genomic DNA as the template. TCRdb re-called the reads with MiXCR, one entry per CDR3 protein. The profile covers more than 45,000 distinct CDR3 sequences, with 55% to 75% appearing a single time and roughly 34% taken by the ten largest. Sequencing was done on a sample of sorted CD4+, CD8+, or CD8+CD57+ T cells (not recorded which) from PBMCs. The receptors here all came from a human donor in good health, serving as a control.

As DNA, the CDR3 is TGTGCCAGCAGTGAATACGGCAGGAACTATGGCTACACCTTC. It codes for CASSEYGRNYGYTF. The chain carries TRBV25-1 and TRBJ1-2, with D uncertain. CDR1 is MGHDK and CDR2 is SYGVNS in the germline V gene. This CDR3 contains 14 residues. V was pared by 0 bases and J by 2 bases, with 7 bases between.

This clonotype was observed a few times. The chain is built from TRBV10-2 and TRBJ2-7; D possibly matches TRBD1 or TRBD2 (5 bases each). The CDR3 sequence is 14 residues long. Germline CDR1 reads WSHSY; CDR2 reads SAAADI. The V end lost 8 bases, the J end lost 3 bases, and 17 bases lay between the germline ends. The DNA of the CDR3 is TGCGCCAGCTCACCGAGAGGGACCGACTACGAGCAGTACTTC. Amino acids: CASSPRGTDYEQYF.

This clonotype was seen a handful of times. The chain combines TRBV7-2 with TRBJ2-7; D ambiguous. The CDR3 sequence is 13 residues long. V lost 1 base, J lost 3 bases, and 7 bases lay in between. CDR1 is SGHTA and CDR2 is FQGNSA in the germline V gene. Here the CDR3 reads CASSLVPSYEQYF. For the CDR3, the DNA is TGTGCCAGCAGCTTAGTCCCTAGCTACGAGCAGTACTTC. Variable domain in full (rest from reference TRBV7-2 and TRBJ2-7): GAGVSQSPSNKVTEKGKDVELRCDPISGHTALYWYRQSLGQGLEFLIYFQGNSAPDKSGLPSDRFSAERTGGSVSTLTIQRTQQEDSAVYLCASSLVPSYEQYFGPGTRLTVT.

This clonotype has only a few counts. This chain uses TRBV7-2 with TRBJ2-3; D gene uncertain. Germline CDR1 is SGHTA and CDR2 is FQGNSA. Deletions cut 2 bases from V and 1 base from J, with 4 bases between. The length of the CDR3 is 13 residues. The CDR3, as DNA: TGTGCCAGCAGCTTACCCGGCACAGATACGCAGTATTTT. This translates into CASSLPGTDTQYF. Using reference TRBV7-2 and TRBJ2-3 for the parts outside the CDR3, the full variable domain is GAGVSQSPSNKVTEKGKDVELRCDPISGHTALYWYRQSLGQGLEFLIYFQGNSAPDKSGLPSDRFSAERTGGSVSTLTIQRTQQEDSAVYLCASSLPGTDTQYFGPGTRLTVL.

The chain has TRBV15 and TRBJ2-6, with no clear D. The CDR3 loop spans 14 amino acids. Trimming stripped 1 base from V and 4 bases from J, with 5 bases between. CDR1 is LNHNV and CDR2 is YYDKDF in the germline V gene (reference sequence). CDR3 in amino acids: CATSRGYGANVLTF. The CDR3 DNA reads TGTGCCACCAGCAGAGGGTACGGGGCCAACGTCCTGACTTTC.

This clonotype came up once. The chain joins TRBV11-2 to TRBJ2-3; 8 positions match TRBD1. The CDR3 extends over 18 amino acids. Losses at the gene ends were 4 bases for V and 2 bases for J; bases not matched to a gene: 14. Germline CDR1 is SGHAT and CDR2 is FQNNGV. CDR3: CASSSPWTVDRVTDTQYF. The CDR3 DNA is TGTGCCAGCAGCTCCCCCTGGACGGTGGACAGGGTCACAGATACGCAGTATTTT.

This sequence joins TRBV20-1 and TRBJ2-2; D not resolved. This CDR3 comprises 9 residues. Germline values: CDR1 DFQATT, CDR2 SNEGSKA (reference sequence). V lost 3 bases and J 7 bases, leaving 0 bases between the germline ends. As DNA, the CDR3 is TGCAGTGCTAGCGGGGAGCTGTTTTTT. Translated: CSASGELFF.

This clonotype is termed medium-sized. The chain has TRBV25-1 and TRBJ2-3, with 10 bases matching TRBD2. CDR1 is MGHDK, CDR2 SYGVNS, per germline. V shed 4 bases and J 6 bases; nucleotides not matched to a gene: 7. The CDR3 totals 15 residues. Here the CDR3 DNA reads TGTGCCAGCAGTGCCCTAGCGGGAGCGGGTGATACGCAGTATTTT. The encoded protein is CASSALAGAGDTQYF. Together with reference TRBV25-1 and TRBJ2-3, the CDR3 gives the full variable domain: EADIYQTPRYLVIGTGKKITLECSQTMGHDKMYWYQQDPGMELHLIHYSYGVNSTEKGDLSSESTVSRIRTEHFPLTLESARPSHTSQYLCASSALAGAGDTQYFGPGTRLTVL.

This clonotype was seen once. The chain carries TRBV29-1 and TRBJ2-3; the D is unclear. This CDR3 has 11 residues. Trimming cost V 7 bases and J 4 bases, with 9 bases left between them. The germline gives CDR1 SQVTM, CDR2 ANQGSEA. CDR3 residues: CSAYTADTQYF. DNA of the CDR3: TGCAGCGCTTACACGGCAGATACGCAGTATTTT.

A note on this clonotype: Without the conserved terminal phenylalanine or tryptophan, this CDR3 likely stems from a read error. The rearrangement links TRBV19 to TRBJ2-7; D may correspond to TRBD1 or TRBD2 (5 bases each). Germline V gene sequence: CDR1 LNHDA, CDR2 SQIVND (reference sequence). The V and J ends lost 3 bases and 2 bases respectively, with 14 bases between them. The CDR3 is 15 amino acids. The CDR3 reads CASSIGAGTTYEQYL. The CDR3 DNA is TGTGCCAGTAGTATTGGCGCCGGGACGACCTACGAGCAGTACCTC.

The chain uses TRBV29-1 and TRBJ1-1, with TRBD1 matching 8 bases. Germline V gene lookup returns CDR1 SQVTM and CDR2 ANQGSEA. The V segment lost 0 bases and the J segment 1 base; nucleotides outside the gene matches: 7. The CDR3 totals 16 residues. The CDR3 region is CSVEERDRSKNTEAFF. In DNA form, the CDR3 reads TGCAGCGTTGAAGAAAGGGACAGGAGCAAGAACACTGAAGCTTTCTTT.

V usage is TRBV20-1 and J usage is TRBJ2-7; 7 bases are shared with TRBD1. CDR1 and CDR2 from the germline V gene are DFQATT and SNEGSKA (reference sequence). CDR3 length equals 12 residues. V was pared by 6 bases and J by 7 bases, with 9 bases of the junction left unmatched. The CDR3 loop reads CSAVAPGGEQYF. The CDR3 nucleotides read TGCAGTGCCGTCGCCCCAGGGGGAGAGCAGTACTTC.

This chain uses TRBV19 with TRBJ1-5; D unclear. CDR3 size: 14 residues. Trimming cost V 3 bases and J 7 bases, with 13 bases left between them. Germline CDR1 LNHDA, CDR2 SQIVND (reference sequence). The CDR3 DNA reads TGTGCCAGTAGTATTGGTAGGATAGGACAGCCCCAGCATTTT. This codes for CASSIGRIGQPQHF.

CDR3 sequence: CSATGTNYGYTF. The DNA of the CDR3 is TGCAGTGCTACAGGCACTAACTATGGCTACACCTTC. The chain combines TRBV20-1 with TRBJ1-2; D uncertain. CDR1 is DFQATT and CDR2 is SNEGSKA in the germline V gene (reference sequence). The CDR3 runs to 12 residues. With 4 bases removed from V and 0 bases from J, the gap between germline ends came to 6 bases.